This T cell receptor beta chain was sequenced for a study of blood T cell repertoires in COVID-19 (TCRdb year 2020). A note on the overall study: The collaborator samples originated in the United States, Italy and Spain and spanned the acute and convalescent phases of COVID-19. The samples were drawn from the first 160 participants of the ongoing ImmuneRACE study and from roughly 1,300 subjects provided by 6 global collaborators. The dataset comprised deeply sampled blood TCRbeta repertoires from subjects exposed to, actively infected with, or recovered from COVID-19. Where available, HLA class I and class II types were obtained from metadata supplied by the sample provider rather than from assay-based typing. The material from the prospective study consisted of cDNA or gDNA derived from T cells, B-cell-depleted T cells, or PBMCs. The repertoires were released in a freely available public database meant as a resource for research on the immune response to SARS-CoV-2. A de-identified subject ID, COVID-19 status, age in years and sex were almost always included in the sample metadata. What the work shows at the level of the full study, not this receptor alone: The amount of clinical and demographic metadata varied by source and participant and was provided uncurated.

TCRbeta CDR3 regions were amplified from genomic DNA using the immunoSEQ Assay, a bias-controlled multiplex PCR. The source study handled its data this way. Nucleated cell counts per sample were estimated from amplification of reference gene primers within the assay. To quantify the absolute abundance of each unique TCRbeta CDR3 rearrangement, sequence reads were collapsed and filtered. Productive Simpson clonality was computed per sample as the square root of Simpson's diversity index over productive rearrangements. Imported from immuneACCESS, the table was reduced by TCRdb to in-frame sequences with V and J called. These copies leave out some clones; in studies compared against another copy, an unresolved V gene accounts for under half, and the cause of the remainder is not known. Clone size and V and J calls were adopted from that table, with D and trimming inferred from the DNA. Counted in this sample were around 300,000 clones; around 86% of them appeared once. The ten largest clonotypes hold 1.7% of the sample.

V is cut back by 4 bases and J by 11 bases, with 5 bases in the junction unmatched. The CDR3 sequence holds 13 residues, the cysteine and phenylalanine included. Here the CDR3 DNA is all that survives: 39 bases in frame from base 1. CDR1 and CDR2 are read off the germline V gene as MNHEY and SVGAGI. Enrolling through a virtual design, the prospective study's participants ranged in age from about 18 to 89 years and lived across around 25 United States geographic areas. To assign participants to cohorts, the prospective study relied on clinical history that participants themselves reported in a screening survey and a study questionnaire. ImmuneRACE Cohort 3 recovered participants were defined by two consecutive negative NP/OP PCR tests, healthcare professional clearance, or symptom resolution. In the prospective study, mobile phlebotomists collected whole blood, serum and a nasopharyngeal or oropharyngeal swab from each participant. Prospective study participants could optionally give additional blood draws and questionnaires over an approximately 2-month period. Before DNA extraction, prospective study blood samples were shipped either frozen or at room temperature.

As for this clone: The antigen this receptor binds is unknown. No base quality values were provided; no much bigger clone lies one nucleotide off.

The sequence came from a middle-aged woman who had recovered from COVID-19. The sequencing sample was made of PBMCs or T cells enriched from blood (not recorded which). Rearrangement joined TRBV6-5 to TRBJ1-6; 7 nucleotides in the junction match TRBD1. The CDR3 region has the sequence CASSSYQGAPLHF. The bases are TGTGCCAGCAGTTCCTATCAGGGGGCACCCCTCCACTTT.